The 10 T cell receptor beta chains given below trace back to one sample, sequenced in a study of breast tumors, draining lymph nodes, adjacent tissues. TCRdb reanalysed the multiplex PCR reads using MiXCR and keeps one entry per CDR3 protein. The sample has 150,000 to 200,000 distinct CDR3 sequences; around a third are singletons. Axillary draining lymph nodes of breast cancer patients supplied the node samples. Input material: axillary lymph node tissue. These receptors came from a female donor with breast cancer. Some clones in this sample may be carry-over from other donors' samples.

This clonotype was detected many times. The rearrangement uses TRBV6-1 and TRBJ2-3; D not resolved. This CDR3 contains 18 residues. Between the trimmed V and J ends, which lost 3 bases and 0 bases, there was a span of 19 bases. CDR1 and CDR2 (germline): MNHNS, SASEGT. The CDR3 coding sequence is TGTGCCAGCAGTGACGGGTTCATCCCAGCGTTTAGCACAGATACGCAGTATTTT. The encoded protein is CASSDGFIPAFSTDTQYF.

The table lists this clonotype with many counts. V gene TRBV12-5 combines with J gene TRBJ1-3, with D possibly matching TRBD1 (5 bases). With 2 bases removed from V and 4 bases from J, the gap between germline ends came to 9 bases. CDR1 and CDR2 from the germline V gene are LGHNT and FRNRAP. This CDR3 is built from 14 residues. This CDR3 is CASGLRTSGNTIYF. The CDR3 DNA follows: TGTGCTAGTGGTTTGAGGACATCGGGAAACACCATATATTTT.

This clonotype appeared many times. The CDR3: CASRTRDESNQPQHF. Written as DNA, the CDR3 is TGTGCCAGCAGGACCAGGGACGAAAGCAATCAGCCCCAGCATTTT. The chain employs TRBV6-4 and TRBJ1-5; weak D call: TRBD1 (5 bases). The germline CDR1 and CDR2 sequences are MRHNA and SNTAGT. Trimming cost V 6 bases and J 1 base, with 13 bases left between them. This CDR3 is 15 amino acids long.

This clonotype occurred a few times. The V gene is TRBV3-1, the J gene TRBJ2-7; possibly TRBD1 or TRBD2 for D (5 bases each). The V and J ends lost 4 bases and 1 base respectively, with 14 bases between them. The CDR3 has 15 amino acids. Per the germline V gene, CDR1 is LGHDT and CDR2 is YNNKEL (reference sequence). In nucleotides, the CDR3 is TGTGCCAGCAGCCCAGGGACCGCGGTATCCTACGAGCAGTACTTC. Translated, it gives CASSPGTAVSYEQYF.

This clonotype was observed many times. The chain recombines TRBV12-3 or TRBV12-4 with TRBJ2-5; a possible D gene is TRBD2 (6 bases). The CDR3 covers 14 residues. V gave up 3 bases and J gave up 2 bases, with 10 bases separating them. The chain's CDR3 is CASSFSGTQETQYF. In DNA, the CDR3 is TGTGCCAGCAGTTTCTCAGGGACTCAAGAGACCCAGTACTTC.

V and J are TRBV7-6 and TRBJ2-5; 8 bases fit TRBD2. Germline values: CDR1 SGHVS, CDR2 FNYEAQ. With V trimmed by 5 bases and J by 9 bases, 5 bases remained unmatched. The CDR3 covers 12 residues. The DNA for the CDR3 is TGTGCCAGCAGCCCGGGGGGGGGGGCCCAGTACTTC. Translating it yields CASSPGGGAQYF.

This clonotype occurred many times. Here the CDR3 reads CASSPRGLAVGKETQYF. The DNA of the CDR3 is TGTGCCAGCAGCCCCCGGGGGCTAGCGGTGGGGAAAGAGACCCAGTACTTC. The chain links TRBV7-9 to TRBJ2-5; possible D gene TRBD2, 7 bases. V lost 5 bases and J lost 3, with 22 bases in between. Per germline, CDR1 SEHNR and CDR2 FQNEAQ (reference sequence). CDR3 length: 17 amino acids.

As to this clonotype: As the CDR3 is not closed by the conserved phenylalanine or tryptophan, this likely results from a read error. The limits of the CDR3 on the DNA are not certain, so only TCRdb's listed CDR3 is given. V usage is TRBV13 and J usage is TRBJ1-6; the table's D gene call, TRBD1, was not cross checked with the DNA. Counting both end residues, the CDR3 totals 8 amino acids. Germline loops: CDR1 PRHDT, CDR2 FYEKMQ (reference sequence). The CDR3 region is CASSEEGV.

This clonotype was recorded at least ten times. The chain couples TRBV4-2 to TRBJ1-6; 7 nucleotides line up with TRBD1. The V segment lost 3 bases and the J segment 4 bases; nucleotides outside the gene matches: 9. Germline CDR1 reads LGHNA; CDR2 reads YNFKEQ. This CDR3 spans 17 amino acids. The CDR3 sequence: CASSQRDSKYYNSPLHF. CDR3 sequence (DNA): TGTGCCAGCAGCCAGAGGGACAGCAAATATTATAATTCACCCCTCCACTTT.

This clonotype was recorded at least ten times. J is TRBJ1-5 and V is TRBV7-6, with 8 nucleotides matching TRBD1. The CDR3 is 17 residues long. The V and J ends lost 2 bases and 5 bases, in that order; junction bases with no gene match: 11. Per the germline V gene, CDR1 is SGHVS and CDR2 is FNYEAQ. This CDR3 is CASSLSSRQGPDQPQHF. The DNA of the CDR3 is TGTGCCAGCAGCTTAAGCTCGAGACAGGGGCCAGATCAGCCCCAGCATTTT.